The 18 T cell receptor beta chains below all came from one sample that was sequenced in a study of graft-versus-host responses after intestinal transplantation. Assay used: immunoSEQ multiplex PCR; TCRdb lists only in-frame clones, some missing. The sample has around 100,000 clones; more than 80% are singletons. Their antigen targets remain unknown. This specimen consisted of unstimulated CD4+ T cells sorted from spleen or lymph node cells, obtained before transplant. These receptors came from a human donor who was the organ donor for an intestinal transplant.

CDR3 region: CASSRRAGIAKNIQYF. CDR3 nucleotides: TGTGCCAGCAGCAGGAGGGCAGGAATAGCCAAAAACATTCAGTACTTC. The gene calls are TRBV5-6 and TRBJ2-4; tentative D call: TRBD2 (6 bases). Trimming pared 4 bases from V and 0 bases from J, leaving 14 bases between. This CDR3 has 16 amino acids. Per germline, CDR1 SGHDT and CDR2 YYEEEE.

The rearrangement uses TRBV6-1 and TRBJ2-7; tentative D call: TRBD1 (5 bases). The CDR3 spans 13 residues. Germline V gives CDR1 MNHNS, CDR2 SASEGT. Trimming pared 6 bases from V and 4 bases from J, leaving 13 bases between. The CDR3 sequence is CASRDPRVYEQYF. CDR3 sequence (DNA): TGTGCCAGCAGAGACCCCAGGGTTTACGAGCAGTACTTC.

The chain joins TRBV7-3 to TRBJ2-5; D possibly corresponds to TRBD2 (5 bases). Germline CDR1 SGHTA, CDR2 FQGTGA. The CDR3 is 13 residues long. V was trimmed by 1 base and J by 5 bases, leaving 8 bases between them. In nucleotides, the CDR3 is TGTGCCAGCAGCTTAAGTGGGGAGGAGACCCAGTACTTC. It specifies CASSLSGEETQYF.

The chain joins TRBV7-2 to TRBJ2-3; no reliable D call. V was clipped by 4 bases and J by 0 bases, with 5 bases between them. The CDR3 extends over 13 amino acids. Germline CDR1 and CDR2: SGHTA and FQGNSA. CDR3 residues: CASSSPSTDTQYF. For the CDR3, the DNA is TGTGCCAGCAGCTCCCCCAGCACAGATACGCAGTATTTT.

The chain combines TRBV19 with TRBJ2-7; 7 bases map to TRBD1. Germline CDR1 LNHDA, CDR2 SQIVND (reference sequence). The V gene end was trimmed by 3 bases and the J gene end by 7 bases; junction bases not matched to a gene: 12. CDR3 length: 15 residues. The CDR3 reads CASSMGHMTGWEQYF. In nucleotides, the CDR3 is TGTGCCAGTAGTATGGGCCACATGACAGGGTGGGAGCAGTACTTC.

V usage is TRBV21-1 and J usage is TRBJ1-2. TRBV21-1 is described as a pseudogene. The CDR3 totals 14 residues. The CDR3 sequence is CASSRGGLFVGYTF. CDR3 nucleotide sequence: TGTGCCAGCAGCAGGGGAGGTTTGTTTGTGGGCTACACCTTC.

V is TRBV10-3 and J is TRBJ2-7; 10 positions agree with TRBD1. Trimming took 0 bases from V and 3 from J; bases not matched to a gene: 2. The CDR3 length is 15 residues. In germline, CDR1 is ENHRY, CDR2 SYGVKD. In DNA form, the CDR3 reads TGTGCCATCAGTGAGTCGAGGACAGGGGGCTACGAGCAGTACTTC. Its protein is CAISESRTGGYEQYF.

This clone was seen more than once but under ten times. The CDR3 region has the DNA TGTGCCAGTAGTCCAGAGGACAGGGCCGTTCACGAGCAGTACTTC. Translated: CASSPEDRAVHEQYF. The V gene is TRBV19, the J gene TRBJ2-7; TRBD1 matches 8 bases. The CDR3 consists of 15 residues. J gave up 5 bases and V 5 bases, and 11 bases lay outside the gene matches. CDR1 LNHDA and CDR2 SQIVND come from the germline V gene (reference sequence).

The V gene is TRBV6-1, the J gene TRBJ2-1; 7 positions match TRBD2. Germline trimming cut 4 bases from V and 9 bases from J; bases unmatched to any gene: 6. CDR3 size: 13 residues. Germline-derived CDR1 and CDR2 are MNHNS and SASEGT. In DNA form, the CDR3 reads TGTGCCAGCAGTGTCGGCGGGAGTGCTGAGCAGTTCTTC. Protein: CASSVGGSAEQFF.

The sample holds one count of this clone. The rearrangement joins TRBV5-1 to TRBJ2-7; TRBD1 or TRBD2 may be the D gene (5 bases each). Trimming took off 4 bases at V and 2 bases at J, with 19 bases between the two ends. There are 16 residues in the CDR3. Germline values: CDR1 SGHRS, CDR2 YFSETQ. The DNA for the CDR3 is TGCGCCAGCAGCCCAAAGTTCGGGGACGTTACCTACGAGCAGTACTTC. As protein: CASSPKFGDVTYEQYF.

The rearrangement uses TRBV27 and TRBJ1-1; D remains unclear. Looked up from germline, CDR1 is MNHEY and CDR2 is SMNVEV (reference sequence). With 5 bases removed from V and 1 base from J, the gap between germline ends came to 14 bases. The length of the CDR3 is 15 residues. The CDR3 coding sequence is TGTGCCAGCAGTCCTGACAAGTCGGGGAACACTGAAGCTTTCTTT. This sequence encodes CASSPDKSGNTEAFF.

The chain links TRBV27 to TRBJ1-3; 8 positions match TRBD1. Germline assignment: CDR1 MNHEY and CDR2 SMNVEV (reference sequence). V gave up 1 base and J gave up 2 bases; unmatched junction bases: 10. The CDR3 totals 18 residues. CDR3 protein: CASSLFTPRDRPGNTIYF. In DNA, the CDR3 is TGTGCCAGCAGTTTATTTACCCCCCGGGACAGGCCTGGAAACACCATATATTTT.

The rearrangement links TRBV15 to TRBJ2-5; TRBD2 aligns across 9 bases. There are 15 residues in the CDR3. J gave up 4 bases and V 1 base, and 4 bases lay outside the gene matches. Germline V lookup: CDR1 LNHNV, CDR2 YYDKDF (reference sequence). The chain's CDR3 is CATSRGGAGGETQYF. CDR3 bases: TGTGCCACCAGCAGAGGAGGAGCGGGAGGAGAGACCCAGTACTTC.

In regard to this clone: Other nucleotide sequences in the sample specify the same CDR3. CDR3 loop: CASSYRGGTEAFF. The CDR3 DNA reads TGTGCCAGCAGTTACAGGGGGGGAACTGAAGCTTTCTTT. The V and J genes are TRBV6-5 and TRBJ1-1; a weak D match, TRBD1 (6 bases). Germline values: CDR1 MNHEY, CDR2 SVGAGI. V was shortened by 2 bases and J by 5 bases, with 9 bases between the two germline ends. The CDR3 is 13 amino acids.

In this sample, this clone turned up once. The rearrangement joins TRBV19 to TRBJ1-1; tentative D call: TRBD1 (5 bases). The CDR3 runs 14 residues. Trimming pared 5 bases from V and 4 bases from J, leaving 14 bases between. CDR1 LNHDA and CDR2 SQIVND come from the germline V gene (reference sequence). The CDR3 is CASSSRTGGTEAFF. In nucleotides, the CDR3 is TGTGCCAGTAGTTCACGGACTGGGGGCACTGAAGCTTTCTTT.

This clone has only one observation. The CDR3 is CASSGQGHSQPQHF. CDR3 nucleotides: TGTGCCAGCAGCGGACAGGGTCACAGTCAGCCCCAGCATTTT. This rearrangement joins TRBV6-6 to TRBJ1-5, with TRBD1 identical over 8 bases. The trim removed 6 bases at V and 6 bases at J, leaving 7 bases unmatched. This CDR3 spans 14 amino acids. Germline CDR1 is MNHNY and CDR2 is SVGAGI (reference sequence).

The V and J genes are TRBV13 and TRBJ2-2; TRBD1 agrees at 7 bases. The length of the CDR3 is 16 residues. CDR1 and CDR2 from the germline V gene are PRHDT and FYEKMQ (reference sequence). J lost 6 bases, V lost 5 bases, and 12 bases had no gene match. For the CDR3, the DNA is TGTGCCAGCAGCCCTGAGGGGGCCGACTGGGCCGGGGAGCTGTTTTTT. It yields the protein CASSPEGADWAGELFF.

There are a few counts of this clone. This rearrangement joins TRBV10-3 to TRBJ2-2, with D possibly matching TRBD2 (6 bases). The CDR3 extends over 13 amino acids. With 11 bases removed from V and 4 bases from J, the gap between germline ends came to 14 bases. Germline V CDR1 and CDR2: ENHRY, SYGVKD. CDR3 amino acids: CAVERVFTGELFF. The DNA for the CDR3 is TGTGCCGTAGAGCGGGTTTTCACCGGGGAGCTGTTTTTT.